These T cell receptor beta chains were read from a single sample in a study of blood T cell repertoires in COVID-19. Profiled with immunoSEQ multiplex PCR; TCRdb holds only in-frame clones, not every one. This table has 200,000 to 300,000 clones, around four fifths appearing once. What was sequenced was peripheral blood. These receptors all stem from a man aged 45 to 65 with acute or convalescent COVID-19. Each CDR3 is given with its conserved first and last residue. A D gene is named only where the DNA matches it firmly. Rows give clone size only sometimes, using once, few, many, or a class for an expanded clone.

TRBV10-3	few	NA	TRBJ1-1	TGTGCCATCAGTGACGGGAACACTGAAGCTTTCTTT	CAISDGNTEAFF
TRBV2	NA	TRBD2	TRBJ2-1	TGTGCCAGCAGGGTCTCTAGCGGGGTAAGGAGGCAGTTCTTC	CASRVSSGVRRQFF
TRBV5-1	NA	TRBD1	TRBJ2-7	TGCGCCAGTAACAGGGGGGACTCCTACGAGCAGTACTTC	CASNRGDSYEQYF
TRBV27	NA	NA	TRBJ2-5	TGTGCCAGCAGTTTATCGATGGCAGGAGGGTGGGAAGAGACCCAGTACTTC	CASSLSMAGGWEETQYF
TRBV27	NA	NA	TRBJ2-7	TGTGCCAGCAGTTTAGGGAGCGGACCCTACGAGCAGTACTTC	CASSLGSGPYEQYF
TRBV5-1	NA	TRBD2	TRBJ2-2	TGCGCCAGCAGCTTGGTACTAGCGGGGACGAACACCGGGGAGCTGTTTTTT	CASSLVLAGTNTGELFF
TRBV11-3	once	TRBD1	TRBJ1-4	TGTGCCAGCAGCGTAGGGACGACAGGGATCCTCGAAAAACTGTTTTTT	CASSVGTTGILEKLFF
TRBV6-5	NA	NA	TRBJ2-3	TGTGCCGCCACCGACCGGGGGGCTAGCACAGATACGCAGTATTTT	CAATDRGASTDTQYF
TRBV30	NA	NA	TRBJ2-2	TGTGCCTGGAGGGTACAGTGGGCCGGGGAGCTGTTTTTT	CAWRVQWAGELFF
TRBV28	NA	NA	TRBJ1-4	TGTGCCAGCAGCCTAGGGGGGGCGCGTGAAAAACTGTTTTTT	CASSLGGAREKLFF
TRBV7-9	NA	NA	TRBJ2-3	TGTGCCAGCAGCATAGGAGGCACAGATACGCAGTATTTT	CASSIGGTDTQYF
TRBV13	NA	NA	TRBJ2-1	TGTGCCAGCAGCTTCCCGGGCTCCTACAATGAGCAGTTCTTC	CASSFPGSYNEQFF
TRBV6-2/TRBV6-3	few	NA	TRBJ1-2	TGTGCCAGCAGTAAGGGGGAAGGCTACACCTTC	CASSKGEGYTF
TRBV3-1/TRBV3-2	once	NA	TRBJ1-6	TGTGCCAGCAGCCAATGGACAGCAAGCTCCTATAATTCACCCCTCCACTTT	CASSQWTASSYNSPLHF
TRBV3-1/TRBV3-2	NA	NA	TRBJ2-1	TGTGCCAGCAGCCACAGGGCCACCCCCTACAATGAGCAGTTCTTC	CASSHRATPYNEQFF
TRBV5-1	NA	NA	TRBJ1-3	TGCGCCAGCAGCTTGGAGTCAGGGGCTGGAAACACCATATATTTT	CASSLESGAGNTIYF
TRBV19	NA	NA	TRBJ1-2	TGTGCCAGTACGTTAGCGGGACATGGCTACACCTTC	CASTLAGHGYTF
TRBV24-1	NA	NA	TRBJ2-3	TGTGCCACCAGTGATAGAGGAGATACGCAGTATTTT	CATSDRGDTQYF
TRBV28	NA	NA	TRBJ2-7	TGTGCCAGCAGTTTGGTTTTGGAGGGGTTCTACGAGCAGTACTTC	CASSLVLEGFYEQYF
TRBV25-1	NA	NA	TRBJ2-2	TGTGCCAGCAGATCGGACACCTCGAACACCGGGGAGCTGTTTTTT	CASRSDTSNTGELFF
TRBV21-1	NA	NA	TRBJ1-2	TGTGCCAGCAGTAGTCCCCGGGGGGGCTACACCTTC	CASSSPRGGYTF